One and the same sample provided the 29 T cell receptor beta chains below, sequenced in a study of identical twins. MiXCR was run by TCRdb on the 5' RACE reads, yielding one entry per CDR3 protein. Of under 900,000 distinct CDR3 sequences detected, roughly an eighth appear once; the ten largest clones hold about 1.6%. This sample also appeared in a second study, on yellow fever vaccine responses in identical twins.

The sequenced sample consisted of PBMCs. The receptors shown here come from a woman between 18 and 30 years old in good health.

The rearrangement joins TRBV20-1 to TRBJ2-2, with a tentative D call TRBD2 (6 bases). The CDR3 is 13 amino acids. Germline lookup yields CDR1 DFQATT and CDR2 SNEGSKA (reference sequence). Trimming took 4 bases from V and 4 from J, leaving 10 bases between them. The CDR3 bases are TGCAGTGCTATTCGGCGGGGCACCGGGGAGCTGTTTTTT. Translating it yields CSAIRRGTGELFF.

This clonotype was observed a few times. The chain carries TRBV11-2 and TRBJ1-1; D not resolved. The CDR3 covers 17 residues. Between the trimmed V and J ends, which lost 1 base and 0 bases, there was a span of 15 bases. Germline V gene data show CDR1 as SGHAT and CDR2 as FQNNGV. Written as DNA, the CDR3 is TGTGCCAGCAGCTTAGTATCTTTGGCAGGACTGAACACTGAAGCTTTCTTT. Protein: CASSLVSLAGLNTEAFF.

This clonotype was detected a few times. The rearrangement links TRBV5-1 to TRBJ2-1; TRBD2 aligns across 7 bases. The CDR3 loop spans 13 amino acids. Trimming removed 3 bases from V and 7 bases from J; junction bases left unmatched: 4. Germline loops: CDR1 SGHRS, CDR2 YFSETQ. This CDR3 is CASSYQLANEQFF. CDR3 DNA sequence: TGCGCCAGCAGCTACCAACTAGCGAATGAGCAGTTCTTC. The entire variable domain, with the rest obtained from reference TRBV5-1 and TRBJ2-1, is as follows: KAGVTQTPRYLIKTRGQQVTLSCSPISGHRSVSWYQQTPGQGLQFLFEYFSETQRNKGNFPGRFSGRQFSNSRSEMNVSTLELGDSALYLCASSYQLANEQFFGPGTRLTVL.

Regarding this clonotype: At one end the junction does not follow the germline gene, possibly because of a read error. CDR3 nucleotide sequence: TGCAGTGCTAGGGAACGCCTATTAAACAACGGGGAGCTGTTTTTT. It translates to CSARERLLNNGELFF. This chain uses TRBV20-1 with TRBJ2-2; D is unresolved. Germline lookup yields CDR1 DFQATT and CDR2 SNEGSKA (reference sequence). The CDR3 consists of 15 residues.

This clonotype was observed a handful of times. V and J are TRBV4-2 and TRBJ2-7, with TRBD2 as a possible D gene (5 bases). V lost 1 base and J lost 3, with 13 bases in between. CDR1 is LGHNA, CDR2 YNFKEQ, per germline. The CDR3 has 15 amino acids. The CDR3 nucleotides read TGTGCCAGCAGCCAAGTCGAGGGTCAGAACTACGAGCAGTACTTC. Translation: CASSQVEGQNYEQYF.

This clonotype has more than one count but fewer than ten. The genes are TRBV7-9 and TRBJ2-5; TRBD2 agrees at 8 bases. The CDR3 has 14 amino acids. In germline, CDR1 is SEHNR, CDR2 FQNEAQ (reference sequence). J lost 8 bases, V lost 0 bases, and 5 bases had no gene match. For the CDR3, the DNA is TGTGCCAGCAGCTTAGCTGCGGGAGGAGTAACCCAGTACTTC. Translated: CASSLAAGGVTQYF.

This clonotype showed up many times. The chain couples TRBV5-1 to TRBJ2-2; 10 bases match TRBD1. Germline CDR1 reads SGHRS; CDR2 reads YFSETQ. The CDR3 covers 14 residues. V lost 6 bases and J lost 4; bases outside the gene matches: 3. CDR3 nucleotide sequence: TGCGCCAGCACCCGGGACAGGGGCACCGGGGAGCTGTTTTTT. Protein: CASTRDRGTGELFF.

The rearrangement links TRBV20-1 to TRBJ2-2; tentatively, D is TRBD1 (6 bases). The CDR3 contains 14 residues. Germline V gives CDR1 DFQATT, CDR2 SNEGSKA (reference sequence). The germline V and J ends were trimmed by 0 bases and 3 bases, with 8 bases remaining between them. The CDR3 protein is CSAREGQYTGELFF. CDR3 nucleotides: TGCAGTGCTAGAGAAGGACAGTACACCGGGGAGCTGTTTTTT.

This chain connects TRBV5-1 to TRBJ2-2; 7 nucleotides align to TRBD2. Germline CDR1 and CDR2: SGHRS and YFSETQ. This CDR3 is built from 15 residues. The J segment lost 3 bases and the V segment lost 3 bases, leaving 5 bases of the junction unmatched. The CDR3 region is CASSWAGEYTGELFF. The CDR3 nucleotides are TGCGCCAGCAGCTGGGCGGGGGAATACACCGGGGAGCTGTTTTTT.

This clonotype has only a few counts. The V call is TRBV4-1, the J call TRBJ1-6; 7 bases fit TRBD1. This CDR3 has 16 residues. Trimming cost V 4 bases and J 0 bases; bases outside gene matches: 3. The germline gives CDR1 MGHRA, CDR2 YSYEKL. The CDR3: CASSRDSFSYNSPLHF. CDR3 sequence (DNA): TGCGCCAGCAGCCGGGACAGCTTCTCCTATAATTCACCCCTCCACTTT.

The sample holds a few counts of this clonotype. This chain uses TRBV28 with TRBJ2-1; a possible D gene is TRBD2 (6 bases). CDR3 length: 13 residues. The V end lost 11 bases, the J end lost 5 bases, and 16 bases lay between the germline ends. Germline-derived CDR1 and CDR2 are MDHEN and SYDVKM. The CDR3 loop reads CAHKAAGNNEQFF. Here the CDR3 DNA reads TGTGCCCACAAGGCAGCGGGTAACAATGAGCAGTTCTTC.

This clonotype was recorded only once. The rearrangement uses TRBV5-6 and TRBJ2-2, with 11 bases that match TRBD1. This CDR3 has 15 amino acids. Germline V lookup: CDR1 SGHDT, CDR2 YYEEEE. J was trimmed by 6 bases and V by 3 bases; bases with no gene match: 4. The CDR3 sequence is CASSWGQGDAGELFF. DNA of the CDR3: TGTGCCAGCAGCTGGGGACAGGGGGATGCCGGGGAGCTGTTTTTT.

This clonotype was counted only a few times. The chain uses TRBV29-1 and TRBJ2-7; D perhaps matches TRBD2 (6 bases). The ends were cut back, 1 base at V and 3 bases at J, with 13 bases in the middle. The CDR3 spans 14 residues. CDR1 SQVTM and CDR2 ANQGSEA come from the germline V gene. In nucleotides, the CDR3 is TGCAGCGTTGAAGTCCCCAACGGGAGCTACGAGCAGTACTTC. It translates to CSVEVPNGSYEQYF.

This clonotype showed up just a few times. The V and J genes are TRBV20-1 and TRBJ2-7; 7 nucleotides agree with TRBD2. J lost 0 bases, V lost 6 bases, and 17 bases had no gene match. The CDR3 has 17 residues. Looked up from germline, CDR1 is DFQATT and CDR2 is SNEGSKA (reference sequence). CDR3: CSAKTWSLLADSYEQYF. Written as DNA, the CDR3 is TGCAGTGCCAAGACATGGTCGTTGCTAGCGGACTCCTACGAGCAGTACTTC.

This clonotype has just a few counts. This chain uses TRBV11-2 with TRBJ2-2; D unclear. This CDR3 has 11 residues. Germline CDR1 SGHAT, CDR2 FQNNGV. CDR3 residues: CSTLSTGELFF. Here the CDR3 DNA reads TGTTCAACCCTTTCCACCGGGGAGCTGTTTTTT. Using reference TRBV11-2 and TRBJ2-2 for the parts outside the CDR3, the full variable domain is EAGVAQSPRYKIIEKRQSVAFWCNPISGHATLYWYQQILGQGPKLLIQFQNNGVVDDSQLPKDRFSAERLKGVDSTLKIQPAKLEDSAVYLCSTLSTGELFFGEGSRLTVL.

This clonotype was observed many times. This CDR3 is CASSEGYGNTEAFF. Written as DNA, the CDR3 is TGTGCCAGCAGCGAAGGGTATGGGAACACTGAAGCTTTCTTT. The chain uses TRBV7-8 and TRBJ1-1; D remains ambiguous. The V gene lost 5 bases and the J gene lost 1 base, with 11 bases spanning the gap. Per germline, CDR1 SGHVS and CDR2 FQNEAQ. The CDR3 is made up of 14 amino acids.

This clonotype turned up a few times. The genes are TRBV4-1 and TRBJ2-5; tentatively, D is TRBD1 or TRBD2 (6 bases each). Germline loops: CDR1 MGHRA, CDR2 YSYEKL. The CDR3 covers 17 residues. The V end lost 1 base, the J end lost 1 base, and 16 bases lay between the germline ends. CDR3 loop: CASSQVALGGPQETQYF. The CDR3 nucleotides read TGCGCCAGCAGCCAAGTCGCCCTAGGGGGGCCCCAAGAGACCCAGTACTTC.

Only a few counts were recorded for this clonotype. CDR3 loop: CSARDRASSYNEQFF. CDR3 bases: TGCAGTGCTAGAGACAGGGCGAGCTCCTACAATGAGCAGTTCTTC. This chain uses TRBV20-1 with TRBJ2-1; weak D call: TRBD1 (5 bases). The CDR3 extends over 15 amino acids. V lost 0 bases, J lost 0 bases, and 9 bases lay in between. Per germline, CDR1 DFQATT and CDR2 SNEGSKA (reference sequence).

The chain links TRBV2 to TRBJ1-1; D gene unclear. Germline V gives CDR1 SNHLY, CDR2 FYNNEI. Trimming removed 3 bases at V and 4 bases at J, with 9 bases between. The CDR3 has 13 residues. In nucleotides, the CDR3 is TGTGCCAGCAGTGAGGATGTGTCCACTGAAGCTTTCTTT. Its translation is CASSEDVSTEAFF.

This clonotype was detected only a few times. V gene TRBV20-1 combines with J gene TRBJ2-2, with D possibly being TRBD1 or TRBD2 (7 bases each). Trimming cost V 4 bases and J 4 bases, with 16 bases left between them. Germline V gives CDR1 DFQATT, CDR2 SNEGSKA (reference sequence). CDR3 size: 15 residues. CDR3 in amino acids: CSAISGGGRTGELFF. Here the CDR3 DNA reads TGCAGTGCTATATCAGGGGGGGGGCGCACCGGGGAGCTGTTTTTT.

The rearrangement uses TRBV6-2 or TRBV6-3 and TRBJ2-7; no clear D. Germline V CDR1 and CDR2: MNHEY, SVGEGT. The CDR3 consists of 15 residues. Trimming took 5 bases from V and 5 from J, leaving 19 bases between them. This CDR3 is CASSLRSLSLHEQYF. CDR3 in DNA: TGTGCCAGCAGTCTGCGTAGCCTCTCTCTCCACGAGCAGTACTTC.

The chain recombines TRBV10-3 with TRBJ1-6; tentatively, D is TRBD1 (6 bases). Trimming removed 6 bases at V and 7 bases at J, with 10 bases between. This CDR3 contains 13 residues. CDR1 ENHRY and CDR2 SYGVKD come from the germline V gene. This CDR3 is CAIRSGANSPLHF. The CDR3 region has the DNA TGTGCCATCAGGTCAGGGGCCAATTCACCCCTCCACTTT.

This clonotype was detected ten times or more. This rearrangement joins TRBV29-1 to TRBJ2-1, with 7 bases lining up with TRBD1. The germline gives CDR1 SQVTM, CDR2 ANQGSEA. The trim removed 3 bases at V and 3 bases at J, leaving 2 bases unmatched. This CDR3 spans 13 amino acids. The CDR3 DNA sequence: TGCAGCGTTGATACAGGGGACTACAATGAGCAGTTCTTC. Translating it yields CSVDTGDYNEQFF.

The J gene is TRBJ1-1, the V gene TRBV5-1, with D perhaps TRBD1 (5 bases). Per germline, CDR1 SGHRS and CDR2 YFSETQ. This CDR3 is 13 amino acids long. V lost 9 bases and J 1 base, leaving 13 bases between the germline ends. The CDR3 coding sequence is TGCGCCACCTCCCGGGACGAGAACACTGAAGCTTTCTTT. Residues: CATSRDENTEAFF.

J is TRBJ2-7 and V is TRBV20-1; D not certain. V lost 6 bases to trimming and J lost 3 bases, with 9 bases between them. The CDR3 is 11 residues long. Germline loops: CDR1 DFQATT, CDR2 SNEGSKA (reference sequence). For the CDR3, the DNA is TGCAGTGCGGGTAGGAGCTACGAGCAGTACTTC. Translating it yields CSAGRSYEQYF.

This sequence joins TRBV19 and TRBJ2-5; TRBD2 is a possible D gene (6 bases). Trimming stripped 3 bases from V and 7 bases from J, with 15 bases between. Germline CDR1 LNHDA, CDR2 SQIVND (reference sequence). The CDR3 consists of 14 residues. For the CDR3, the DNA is TGTGCCAGTAGTATGCAGGAAACGGGAGTGACCCAGTACTTC. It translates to CASSMQETGVTQYF.

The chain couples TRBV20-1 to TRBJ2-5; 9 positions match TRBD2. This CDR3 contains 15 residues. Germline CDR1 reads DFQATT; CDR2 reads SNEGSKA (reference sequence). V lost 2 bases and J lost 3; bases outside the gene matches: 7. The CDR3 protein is CSARLAGSPKETQYF. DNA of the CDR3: TGCAGTGCTAGACTAGCGGGATCACCCAAAGAGACCCAGTACTTC.

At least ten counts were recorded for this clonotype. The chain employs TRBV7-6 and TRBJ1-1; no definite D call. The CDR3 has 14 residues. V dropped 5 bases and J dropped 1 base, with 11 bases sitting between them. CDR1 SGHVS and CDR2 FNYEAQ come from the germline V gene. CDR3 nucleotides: TGTGCCAGCAGCCCAGGATATGAGAACACTGAAGCTTTCTTT. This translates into CASSPGYENTEAFF. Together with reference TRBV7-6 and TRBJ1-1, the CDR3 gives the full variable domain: GAGVSQSPRYKVTKRGQDVALRCDPISGHVSLYWYRQALGQGPEFLTYFNYEAQQDKSGLPNDRFSAERPEGSISTLTIQRTEQRDSAMYRCASSPGYENTEAFFGQGTRLTVV.

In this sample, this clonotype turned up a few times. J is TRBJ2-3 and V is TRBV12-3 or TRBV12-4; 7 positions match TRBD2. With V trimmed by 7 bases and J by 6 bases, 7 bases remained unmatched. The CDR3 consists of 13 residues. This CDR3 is CASNYGRMDTQYF. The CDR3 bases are TGTGCCAGCAATTACGGGAGGATGGATACGCAGTATTTT.